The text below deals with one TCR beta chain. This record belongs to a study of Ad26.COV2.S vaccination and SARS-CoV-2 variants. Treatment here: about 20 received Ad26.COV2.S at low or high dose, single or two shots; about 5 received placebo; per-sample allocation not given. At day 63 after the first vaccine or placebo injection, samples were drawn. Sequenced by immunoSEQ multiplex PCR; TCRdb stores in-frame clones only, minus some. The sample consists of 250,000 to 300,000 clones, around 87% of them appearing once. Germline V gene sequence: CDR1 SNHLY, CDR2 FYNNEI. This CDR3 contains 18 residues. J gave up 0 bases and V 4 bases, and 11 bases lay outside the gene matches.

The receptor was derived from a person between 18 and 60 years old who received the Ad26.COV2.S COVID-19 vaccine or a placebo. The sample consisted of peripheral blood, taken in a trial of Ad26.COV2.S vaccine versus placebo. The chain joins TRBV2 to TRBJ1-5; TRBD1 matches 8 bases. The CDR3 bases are TGTGCCAGCAGTGGATCTTCCGTGACAGGGGATAGCAATCAGCCCCAGCATTTT. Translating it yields CASSGSSVTGDSNQPQHF.